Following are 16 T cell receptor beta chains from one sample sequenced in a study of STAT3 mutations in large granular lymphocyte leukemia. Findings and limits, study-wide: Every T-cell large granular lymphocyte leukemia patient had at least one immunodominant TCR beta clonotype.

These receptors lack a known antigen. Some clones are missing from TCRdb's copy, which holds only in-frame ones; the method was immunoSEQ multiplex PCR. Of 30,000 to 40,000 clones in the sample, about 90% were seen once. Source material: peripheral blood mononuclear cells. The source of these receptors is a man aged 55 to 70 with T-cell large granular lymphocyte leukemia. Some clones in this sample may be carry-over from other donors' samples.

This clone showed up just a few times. The CDR3 coding sequence is TGTGCCAGCGATGTGACAGGGCTTAACACTGAAGCTTTCTTT. Translated: CASDVTGLNTEAFF. This rearrangement joins TRBV2 to TRBJ1-1; 7 bases fit TRBD1. The CDR3 is made up of 14 amino acids. The germline V gene has CDR1 SNHLY and CDR2 FYNNEI. Trimming cost V 8 bases and J 2 bases; bases outside gene matches: 8.

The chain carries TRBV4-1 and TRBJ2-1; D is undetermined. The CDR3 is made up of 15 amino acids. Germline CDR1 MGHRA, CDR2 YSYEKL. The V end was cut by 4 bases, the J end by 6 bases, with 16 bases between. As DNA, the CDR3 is TGCGCCAGCAGCCCGGGCTACCCGGAAGGCAATGAGCAGTTCTTC. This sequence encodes CASSPGYPEGNEQFF.

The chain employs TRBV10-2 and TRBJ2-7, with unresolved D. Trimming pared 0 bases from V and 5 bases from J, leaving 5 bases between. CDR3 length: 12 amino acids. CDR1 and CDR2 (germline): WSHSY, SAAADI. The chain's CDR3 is CASSESENEQYF. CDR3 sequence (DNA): TGCGCCAGCAGTGAGTCGGAAAACGAGCAGTACTTC.

Written as DNA, the CDR3 is TGTGCCAGCAGCCAAGAAGGCAGGGTAGGAGGTCAGCCCCAGCATTTT. Translation gives CASSQEGRVGGQPQHF. This chain uses TRBV4-2 with TRBJ1-5, with D perhaps matching TRBD1 (5 bases). Per the germline V gene, CDR1 is LGHNA and CDR2 is YNFKEQ. V gave up 0 bases and J gave up 6 bases, with 15 bases separating them. The CDR3 has 16 residues.

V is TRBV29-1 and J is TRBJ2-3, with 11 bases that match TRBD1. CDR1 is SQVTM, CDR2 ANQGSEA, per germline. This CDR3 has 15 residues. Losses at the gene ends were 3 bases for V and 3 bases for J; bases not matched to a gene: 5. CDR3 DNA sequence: TGCAGCGTTGAGGGACAGGGGGTCTGGACAGATACGCAGTATTTT. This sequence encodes CSVEGQGVWTDTQYF.

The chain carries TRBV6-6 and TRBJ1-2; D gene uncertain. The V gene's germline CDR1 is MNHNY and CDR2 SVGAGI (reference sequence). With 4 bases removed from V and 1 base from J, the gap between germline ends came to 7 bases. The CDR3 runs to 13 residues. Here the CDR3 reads CASSLTLNYGYTF. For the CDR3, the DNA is TGTGCCAGCAGTTTGACACTTAACTATGGCTACACCTTC.

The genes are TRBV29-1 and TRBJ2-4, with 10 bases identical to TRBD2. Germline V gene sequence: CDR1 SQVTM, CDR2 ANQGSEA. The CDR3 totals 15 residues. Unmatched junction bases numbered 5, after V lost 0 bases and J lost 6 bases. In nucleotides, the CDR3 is TGCAGCGTTGAAGAGGTAGCGGGAGGATTAAACATTCAGTACTTC. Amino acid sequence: CSVEEVAGGLNIQYF.

CDR3 region: CASSLREPVDTQYF. The DNA for the CDR3 is TGCGCCAGCAGCTTACGGGAGCCGGTAGATACGCAGTATTTT. The V and J genes are TRBV5-1 and TRBJ2-3; TRBD2 is a possible D gene (6 bases). Trimming removed 2 bases from V and 5 bases from J, with 12 bases in between. CDR1 is SGHRS, CDR2 YFSETQ, per germline. The CDR3 contains 14 residues.

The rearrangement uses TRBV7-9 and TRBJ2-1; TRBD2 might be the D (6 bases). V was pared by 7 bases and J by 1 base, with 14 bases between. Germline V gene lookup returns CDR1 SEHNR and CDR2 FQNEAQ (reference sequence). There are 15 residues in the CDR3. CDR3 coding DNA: TGTGCCAGCACCCTACTGGGGGGTTCCTACAATGAGCAGTTCTTC. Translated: CASTLLGGSYNEQFF.

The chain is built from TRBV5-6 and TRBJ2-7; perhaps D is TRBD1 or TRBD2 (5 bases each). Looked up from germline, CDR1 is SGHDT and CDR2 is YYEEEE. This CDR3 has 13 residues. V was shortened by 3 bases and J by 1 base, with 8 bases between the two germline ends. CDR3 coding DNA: TGTGCCAGCAGCTCGGGACCGTCCTACGAGCAGTACTTC. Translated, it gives CASSSGPSYEQYF.

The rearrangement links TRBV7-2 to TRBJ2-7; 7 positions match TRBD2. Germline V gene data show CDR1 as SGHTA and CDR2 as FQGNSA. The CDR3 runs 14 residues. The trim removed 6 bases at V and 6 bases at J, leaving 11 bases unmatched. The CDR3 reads CASSHPRLAGEQYF. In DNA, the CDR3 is TGTGCCAGCAGTCACCCCAGACTAGCTGGCGAGCAGTACTTC.

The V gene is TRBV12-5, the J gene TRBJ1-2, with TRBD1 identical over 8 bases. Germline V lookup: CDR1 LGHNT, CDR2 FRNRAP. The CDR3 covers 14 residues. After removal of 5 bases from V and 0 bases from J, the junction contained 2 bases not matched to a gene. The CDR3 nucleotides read TGTGCTAGTGGTAAACAGGGGGCTAACTATGGCTACACCTTC. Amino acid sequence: CASGKQGANYGYTF.

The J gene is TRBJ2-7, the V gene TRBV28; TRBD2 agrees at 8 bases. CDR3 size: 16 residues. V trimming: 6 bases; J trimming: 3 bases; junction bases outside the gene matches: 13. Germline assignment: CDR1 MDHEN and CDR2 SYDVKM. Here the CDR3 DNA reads TGTGCCAGCAGCAAACGCCGGGAGGGAGCCGACTACGAGCAGTACTTC. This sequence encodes CASSKRREGADYEQYF.

This CDR3 reads CASSLASGPNKDGYTF. The CDR3 nucleotides read TGCGCCAGCAGCTTGGCGTCAGGGCCGAACAAGGATGGCTACACCTTC. The chain couples TRBV5-1 to TRBJ1-2, with a tentative D call TRBD1 (5 bases). The CDR3 is 16 residues long. V dropped 0 bases and J dropped 6 bases, with 18 bases sitting between them. Germline V gene lookup returns CDR1 SGHRS and CDR2 YFSETQ. Full variable domain (missing parts from reference TRBV5-1 and TRBJ1-2): KAGVTQTPRYLIKTRGQQVTLSCSPISGHRSVSWYQQTPGQGLQFLFEYFSETQRNKGNFPGRFSGRQFSNSRSEMNVSTLELGDSALYLCASSLASGPNKDGYTFGSGTRLTVV.

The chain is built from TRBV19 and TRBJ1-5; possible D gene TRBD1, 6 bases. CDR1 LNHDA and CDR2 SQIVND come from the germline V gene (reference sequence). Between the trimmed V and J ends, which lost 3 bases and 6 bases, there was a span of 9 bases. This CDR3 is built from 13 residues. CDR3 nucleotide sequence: TGTGCCAGTAGTATCGACAGGTTTCAGCCCCAGCATTTT. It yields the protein CASSIDRFQPQHF. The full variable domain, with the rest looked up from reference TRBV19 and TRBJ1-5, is DGGITQSPKYLFRKEGQNVTLSCEQNLNHDAMYWYRQDPGQGLRLIYYSQIVNDFQKGDIAEGYSVSREKKESFPLTVTSAQKNPTAFYLCASSIDRFQPQHFGDGTRLSIL.

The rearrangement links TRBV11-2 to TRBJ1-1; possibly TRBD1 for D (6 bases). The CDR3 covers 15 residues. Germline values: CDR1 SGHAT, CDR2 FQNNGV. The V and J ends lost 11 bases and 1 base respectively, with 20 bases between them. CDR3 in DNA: TGTGCCTCCTCTTGGGGGGGCGCTGGGAACACTGAAGCTTTCTTT. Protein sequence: CASSWGGAGNTEAFF.